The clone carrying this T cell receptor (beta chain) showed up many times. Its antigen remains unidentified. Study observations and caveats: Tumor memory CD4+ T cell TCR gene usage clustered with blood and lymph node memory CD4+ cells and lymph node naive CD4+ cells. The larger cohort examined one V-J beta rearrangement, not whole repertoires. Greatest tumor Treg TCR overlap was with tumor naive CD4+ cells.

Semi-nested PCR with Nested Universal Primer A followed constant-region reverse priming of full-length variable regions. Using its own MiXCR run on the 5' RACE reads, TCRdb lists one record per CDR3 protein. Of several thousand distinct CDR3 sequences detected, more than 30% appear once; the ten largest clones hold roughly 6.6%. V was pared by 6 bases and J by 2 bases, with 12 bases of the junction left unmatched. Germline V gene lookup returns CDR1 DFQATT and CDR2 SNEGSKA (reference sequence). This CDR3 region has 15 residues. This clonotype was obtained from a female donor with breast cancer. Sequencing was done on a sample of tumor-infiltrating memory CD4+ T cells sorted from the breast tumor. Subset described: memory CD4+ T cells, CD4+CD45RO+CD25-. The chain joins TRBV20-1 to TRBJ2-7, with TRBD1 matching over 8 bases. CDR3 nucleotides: TGCAGTGCGTCAGAGATACAGGGACAGGCCTACGAGCAGTACTTC. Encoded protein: CSASEIQGQAYEQYF.